This is a list of T cell receptor beta chains from one sample in a study of early T cells in non-severe SARS-CoV-2 infection. From the 5' RACE reads, TCRdb called clonotypes with MiXCR, one entry per CDR3 protein. The sample yields approximately 52,000 distinct CDR3 sequences, around 7.5% seen once. Input material: whole blood. All receptors derive from an adult who was a healthcare worker with PCR-confirmed SARS-CoV-2 infection or an uninfected control (not recorded which). The CDR3 runs from the conserved cysteine through the conserved F or W. A D gene is named only where the DNA matches it firmly. Clone size, where shown, is once, few, many, or a class for clones that have expanded.

cdr3_aa,cdr3_nt,clone_size,j_call,d_call,v_call
CASENTGKPNEKLFF,TGTGCCAGTGAGAACACAGGGAAACCTAATGAAAAACTGTTTTTT,.,TRBJ1-4,.,TRBV19
CASSQDSHRTGYTF,TGTGCCAGCAGCCAAGATAGCCACAGGACGGGCTACACCTTC,few,TRBJ1-2,.,TRBV3-1
CASSFVPGLNSYNEQFF,TGTGCCAGCAGCTTCGTCCCGGGCCTTAACTCCTACAATGAGCAGTTCTTC,.,TRBJ2-1,.,TRBV7-9
CASSTPRDRGYNEQFF,TGTGCCAGCAGCACCCCCCGGGACAGGGGCTACAATGAGCAGTTCTTC,.,TRBJ2-1,.,TRBV21-1
CASSLQGADIQYF,TGTGCCAGCAGCTTACAGGGGGCAGACATTCAGTACTTC,many,TRBJ2-4,TRBD1,TRBV7-9
CATSDLQWGMPHTGELFF,TGTGCCACCAGTGATTTGCAATGGGGCATGCCCCACACCGGGGAGCTGTTTTTT,.,TRBJ2-2,.,TRBV24-1
CSSSLPDTTNTEAFF,TGCAGCTCGAGTCTCCCCGACACGACGAACACTGAAGCTTTCTTT,.,TRBJ1-1,.,TRBV29-1
CASSRGTSGRSGELFF,TGTGCCAGCAGCCGGGGGACTAGCGGGAGATCCGGGGAGCTGTTTTTT,few,TRBJ2-2,TRBD2,TRBV6-2/TRBV6-3
CSVDEGTDTQYF,TGCAGCGTTGACGAAGGCACAGATACGCAGTATTTT,many,TRBJ2-3,.,TRBV29-1
CSATGGRGNQPQHF,TGCAGTGCGACAGGGGGAAGGGGCAATCAGCCCCAGCATTTT,few,TRBJ1-5,TRBD1,TRBV20-1
CASSLGPYNTDTQYF,TGCGCCAGCAGCTTGGGCCCTTATAACACAGATACGCAGTATTTT,many,TRBJ2-3,.,TRBV5-1